The 8 T cell receptor beta chains below come from one sample, sequenced in a study of OX40 agonist ivuxolimab in advanced cancers. The method was immunoSEQ multiplex PCR; TCRdb's version includes in-frame clones alone and lacks a portion of them. This table holds approximately 60,000 clones, 82% found once. The specimen comprised CD4+ or CD8+ T cells sorted from blood, sampled in a trial of the OX40 agonist ivuxolimab. The receptors here all came from an adult with an advanced solid tumor such as melanoma, head and neck, liver or kidney cancer.

The genes are TRBV2 and TRBJ2-1; 8 bases line up with TRBD2. CDR3 size: 16 residues. After removal of 8 bases from V and 2 bases from J, the junction contained 11 bases not matched to a gene. Germline V gene data show CDR1 as SNHLY and CDR2 as FYNNEI. CDR3 in DNA: TGTGCCAGCGGTCGGAGCGGGAGCTCCCCCTACAATGAGCAGTTCTTC. Protein sequence: CASGRSGSSPYNEQFF.

The chain carries TRBV20-1 and TRBJ1-1; D is unclear. The length of the CDR3 is 11 residues. Trimming pared 2 bases from V and 1 base from J, leaving 2 bases between. The V gene's germline CDR1 is DFQATT and CDR2 SNEGSKA (reference sequence). This CDR3 is CSARWNTEAFF. The CDR3 coding sequence is TGCAGTGCTAGATGGAACACTGAAGCTTTCTTT.

This clone was seen a handful of times. V gene TRBV4-3 combines with J gene TRBJ1-4; tentative D call: TRBD1 (6 bases). This CDR3 has 15 residues. The V gene lost 4 bases and the J gene lost 8 bases, with 17 bases spanning the gap. CDR1 and CDR2 (germline): LGHNA, YSLEER. The CDR3 nucleotides are TGCGCCAGCAGCCCCTTACGACGGACAGAGGAAAAACTGTTTTTT. As protein: CASSPLRRTEEKLFF.

This rearrangement joins TRBV28 to TRBJ2-7; 13 positions match TRBD2. The CDR3 loop spans 20 amino acids. V gave up 2 bases and J gave up 3 bases; unmatched junction bases: 16. Germline assignment: CDR1 MDHEN and CDR2 SYDVKM. The CDR3 loop is CASSLPRLAGGRRGYYEQYF. In DNA, the CDR3 is TGTGCCAGCAGTTTACCAAGACTAGCGGGAGGCCGCCGTGGGTACTACGAGCAGTACTTC. Combining the CDR3 with reference TRBV28 and TRBJ2-7 gives the whole variable domain DVKVTQSSRYLVKRTGEKVFLECVQDMDHENMFWYRQDPGLGLRLIYFSYDVKMKEKGDIPEGYSVSREKKERFSLILESASTNQTSMYLCASSLPRLAGGRRGYYEQYFGPGTRLTVT.

Of note for this clone: A read error may produce the germline difference seen at one junction end. The chain has TRBV5-4 and TRBJ2-7; D is possibly TRBD1 or TRBD2 (5 bases each). This CDR3 comprises 16 residues. Germline V CDR1 and CDR2: SGHNT, YYREEE (reference sequence). This CDR3 reads CASSQGAGTTSREQYF. The CDR3 DNA follows: TGCGCCAGCAGCCAAGGCGCCGGGACCACGAGCCGCGAGCAGTACTTC.

V and J are TRBV6-5 and TRBJ2-7; D may be TRBD2 (6 bases). V was clipped by 6 bases and J by 2 bases, with 17 bases between them. Germline V gives CDR1 MNHEY, CDR2 SVGAGI. The CDR3 consists of 15 residues. The CDR3 DNA reads as TGTGCCAGCAGCCGAACTCCGGGACTCCCCTACGAGCAGTACTTC. Its translation: CASSRTPGLPYEQYF.

The V call is TRBV5-1, the J call TRBJ2-5, with 8 bases aligning to TRBD1. CDR1 and CDR2 (germline): SGHRS, YFSETQ. The CDR3 covers 15 residues. The V gene end was trimmed by 0 bases and the J gene end by 4 bases; junction bases not matched to a gene: 5. CDR3 region: CASSLVQGARETQYF. The CDR3 DNA sequence: TGCGCCAGCAGCTTGGTGCAGGGGGCCAGAGAGACCCAGTACTTC.

The chain combines TRBV5-6 with TRBJ1-1; TRBD1 is a possible D gene (6 bases). V lost 3 bases and J lost 1, with 19 bases in between. This CDR3 has 17 residues. CDR1 is SGHDT, CDR2 YYEEEE, per germline. CDR3 bases: TGTGCCAGCAGCTCGAGGGTTCGGGGGGCAGGGAACACTGAAGCTTTCTTT. It yields the protein CASSSRVRGAGNTEAFF.